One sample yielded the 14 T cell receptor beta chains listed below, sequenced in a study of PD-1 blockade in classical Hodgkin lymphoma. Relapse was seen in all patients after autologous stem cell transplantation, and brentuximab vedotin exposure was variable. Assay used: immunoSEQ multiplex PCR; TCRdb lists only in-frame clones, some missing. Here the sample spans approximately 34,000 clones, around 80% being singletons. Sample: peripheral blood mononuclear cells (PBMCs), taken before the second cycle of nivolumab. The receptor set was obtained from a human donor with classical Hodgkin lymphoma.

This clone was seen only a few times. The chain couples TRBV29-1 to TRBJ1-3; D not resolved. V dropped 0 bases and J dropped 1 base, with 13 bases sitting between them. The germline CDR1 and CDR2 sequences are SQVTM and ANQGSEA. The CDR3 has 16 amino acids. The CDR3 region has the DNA TGCAGCGTTGAAGATCCGAAGACGGGATCTGGAAACACCATATATTTT. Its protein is CSVEDPKTGSGNTIYF.

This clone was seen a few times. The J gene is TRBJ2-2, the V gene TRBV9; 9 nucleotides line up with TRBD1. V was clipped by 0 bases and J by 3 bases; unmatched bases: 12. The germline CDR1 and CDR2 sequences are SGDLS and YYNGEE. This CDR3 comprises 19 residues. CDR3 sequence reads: CASSVVFGLGQGYTGELFF. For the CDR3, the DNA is TGTGCCAGCAGCGTAGTGTTTGGGTTAGGACAGGGGTACACCGGGGAGCTGTTTTTT.

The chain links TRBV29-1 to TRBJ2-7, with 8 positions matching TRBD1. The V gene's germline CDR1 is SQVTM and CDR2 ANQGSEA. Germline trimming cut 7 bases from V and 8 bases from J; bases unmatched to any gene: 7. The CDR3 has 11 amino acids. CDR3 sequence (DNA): TGCAGCGCCAGCGCAGGGGGCAAGCAGTACTTC. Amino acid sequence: CSASAGGKQYF.

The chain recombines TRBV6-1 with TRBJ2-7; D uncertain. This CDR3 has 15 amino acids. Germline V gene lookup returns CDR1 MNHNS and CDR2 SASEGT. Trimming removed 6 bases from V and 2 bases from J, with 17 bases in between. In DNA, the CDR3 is TGTGCCAGCAGGGCCCGAGAAGGTGCTACCTACGAGCAGTACTTC. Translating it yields CASRAREGATYEQYF.

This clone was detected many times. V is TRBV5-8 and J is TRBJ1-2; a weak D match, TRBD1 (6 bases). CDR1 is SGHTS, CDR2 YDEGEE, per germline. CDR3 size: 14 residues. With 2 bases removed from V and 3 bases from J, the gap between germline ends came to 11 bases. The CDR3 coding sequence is TGTGCCAGCAGCTTTTACAGGGCTGACTATGGCTACACCTTC. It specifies CASSFYRADYGYTF. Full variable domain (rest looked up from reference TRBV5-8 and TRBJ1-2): EAGVTQSPTHLIKTRGQQATLRCSPISGHTSVYWYQQALGLGLQFLLWYDEGEERNRGNFPPRFSGRQFPNYSSELNVNALELEDSALYLCASSFYRADYGYTFGSGTRLTVV.

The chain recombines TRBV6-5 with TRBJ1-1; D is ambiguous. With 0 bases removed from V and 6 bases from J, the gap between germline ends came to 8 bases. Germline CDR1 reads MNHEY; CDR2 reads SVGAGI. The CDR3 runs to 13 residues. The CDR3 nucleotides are TGTGCCAGCAGTTACTCGGAGGTCGCTGAAGCTTTCTTT. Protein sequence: CASSYSEVAEAFF.

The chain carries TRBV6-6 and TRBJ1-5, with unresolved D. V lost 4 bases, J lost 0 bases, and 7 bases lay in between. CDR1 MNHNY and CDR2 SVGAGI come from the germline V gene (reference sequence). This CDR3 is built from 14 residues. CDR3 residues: CASSFITSNQPQHF. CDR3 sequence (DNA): TGTGCCAGCAGTTTTATTACTAGCAATCAGCCCCAGCATTTT.

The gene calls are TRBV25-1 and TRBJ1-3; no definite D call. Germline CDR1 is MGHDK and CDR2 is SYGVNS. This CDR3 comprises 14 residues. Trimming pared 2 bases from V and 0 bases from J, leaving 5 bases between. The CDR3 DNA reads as TGTGCCAGCAGTGAAATCAACTCTGGAAACACCATATATTTT. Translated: CASSEINSGNTIYF.

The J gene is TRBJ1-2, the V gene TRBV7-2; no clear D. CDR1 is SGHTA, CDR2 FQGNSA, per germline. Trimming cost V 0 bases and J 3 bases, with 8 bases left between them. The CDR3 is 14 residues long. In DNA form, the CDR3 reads TGTGCCAGCAGCTTAGCGGGAGAGGACTATGGCTACACCTTC. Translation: CASSLAGEDYGYTF.

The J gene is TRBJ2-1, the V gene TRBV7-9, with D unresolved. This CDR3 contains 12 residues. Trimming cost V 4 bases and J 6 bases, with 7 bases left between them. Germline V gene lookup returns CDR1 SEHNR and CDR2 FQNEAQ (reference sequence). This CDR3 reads CASSSHSNEQFF. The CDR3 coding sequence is TGTGCCAGCAGCTCGCATAGCAATGAGCAGTTCTTC.

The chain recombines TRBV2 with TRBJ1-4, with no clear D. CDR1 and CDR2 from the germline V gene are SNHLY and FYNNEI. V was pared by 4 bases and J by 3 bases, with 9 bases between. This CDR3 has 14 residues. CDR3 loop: CASSVRASNEKLFF. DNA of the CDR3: TGTGCCAGCAGTGTTCGGGCATCTAATGAAAAACTGTTTTTT.

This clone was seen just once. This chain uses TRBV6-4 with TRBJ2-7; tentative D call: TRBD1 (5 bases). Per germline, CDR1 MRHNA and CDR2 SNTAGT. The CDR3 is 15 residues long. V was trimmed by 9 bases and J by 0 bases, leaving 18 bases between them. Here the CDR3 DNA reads TGTGCCAGAGCCCGGGCAGGGCCGTGCTCCTACGAGCAGTACTTC. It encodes CARARAGPCSYEQYF.

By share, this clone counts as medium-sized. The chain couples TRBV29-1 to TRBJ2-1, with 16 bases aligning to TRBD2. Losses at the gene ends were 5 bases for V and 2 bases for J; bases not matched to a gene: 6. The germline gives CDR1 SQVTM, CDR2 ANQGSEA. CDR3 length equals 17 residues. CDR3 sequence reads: CSVTGTSGGATYNEQFF. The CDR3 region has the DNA TGCAGCGTTACCGGGACTAGCGGGGGGGCGACCTACAATGAGCAGTTCTTC.

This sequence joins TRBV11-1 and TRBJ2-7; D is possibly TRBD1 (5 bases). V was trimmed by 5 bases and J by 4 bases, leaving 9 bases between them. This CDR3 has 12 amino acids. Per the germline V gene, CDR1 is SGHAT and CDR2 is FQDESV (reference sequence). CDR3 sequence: CASSQQVYEQYF. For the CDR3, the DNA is TGTGCCAGCAGCCAACAGGTGTACGAGCAGTACTTC.